Listed here are 7 T cell receptor beta chains from one sample, sequenced in a study of technical replicates of blood from several donors. Assay used: immunoSEQ multiplex PCR; TCRdb lists only in-frame clones, some missing. Of 13,000 to 15,000 clones in the sample, over 70% were seen once. The sequenced material came from PBMCs. The receptors shown here come from a human donor in good health.

The chain recombines TRBV7-3 with TRBJ2-2, with D uncertain. The CDR3 extends over 14 amino acids. Germline-derived CDR1 and CDR2 are SGHTA and FQGTGA. Trimming pared 0 bases from V and 3 bases from J, leaving 5 bases between. The CDR3 DNA reads as TGTGCCAGCAGCTTAACCCTACACACCGGGGAGCTGTTTTTT. The encoded protein is CASSLTLHTGELFF.

The V call is TRBV4-1, the J call TRBJ2-1; 9 bases are shared with TRBD1. The J segment lost 5 bases and the V segment lost 5 bases, leaving 1 base of the junction unmatched. This CDR3 has 13 residues. The germline gives CDR1 MGHRA, CDR2 YSYEKL. The CDR3 here is CASSWDRDNEQFF. DNA for the CDR3: TGCGCCAGCAGCTGGGACAGGGACAATGAGCAGTTCTTC.

This clone was counted only a few times. V gene TRBV7-9 combines with J gene TRBJ1-5, with TRBD1 matching 9 bases. CDR3 length: 15 amino acids. Per the germline V gene, CDR1 is SEHNR and CDR2 is FQNEAQ (reference sequence). Germline trimming cut 3 bases from V and 6 bases from J; bases unmatched to any gene: 6. CDR3 in amino acids: CASSLGTGMVQPQHF. CDR3 nucleotides: TGTGCCAGCAGCTTGGGGACAGGGATGGTTCAGCCCCAGCATTTT.

V and J are TRBV5-5 and TRBJ2-7, with TRBD1 matching over 8 bases. With V trimmed by 3 bases and J by 3 bases, 5 bases remained unmatched. The CDR3 sequence is 14 residues long. Germline V gene lookup returns CDR1 SGHKS and CDR2 YYEKEE (reference sequence). This CDR3 is CASSWMDRDYEQYF. The CDR3 nucleotides read TGTGCCAGCAGCTGGATGGACAGGGACTACGAGCAGTACTTC.

CDR3 residues: CASSYGLNTEAFF. CDR3 nucleotide sequence: TGTGCCAGCAGCTATGGGCTGAACACTGAAGCTTTCTTT. The gene calls are TRBV14 and TRBJ1-1; D is uncertain. There are 13 residues in the CDR3. Germline CDR1 is SGHDN and CDR2 is FVKESK. Trimming took 5 bases from V and 0 from J, leaving 7 bases between them.

The chain combines TRBV25-1 with TRBJ2-5; D is perhaps TRBD2 (6 bases). V shed 2 bases and J shed 2 bases, with 15 bases lying between them. From germline, CDR1 is MGHDK and CDR2 SYGVNS. CDR3 length: 16 amino acids. CDR3 in DNA: TGTGCCAGCAGTGAAGGTATCGCGGGAATTCAAGAGACCCAGTACTTC. Translation: CASSEGIAGIQETQYF. Full variable domain (remainder filled in from reference TRBV25-1 and TRBJ2-5): EADIYQTPRYLVIGTGKKITLECSQTMGHDKMYWYQQDPGMELHLIHYSYGVNSTEKGDLSSESTVSRIRTEHFPLTLESARPSHTSQYLCASSEGIAGIQETQYFGPGTRLLVL.

This clone was observed a handful of times. The CDR3 region is CAISEPGLERYEQYF. The CDR3 DNA follows: TGTGCCATCAGTGAGCCGGGACTAGAAAGGTACGAGCAGTACTTC. The chain couples TRBV10-3 to TRBJ2-7; 8 bases line up with TRBD2. The germline V gene encodes CDR1 ENHRY and CDR2 SYGVKD. Trimming took 2 bases from V and 4 from J; bases not matched to a gene: 7. There are 15 residues in the CDR3.